This T cell receptor (beta chain) was identified during a study of blood T cell repertoires in COVID-19. Study background: The study drew acute and convalescent COVID-19 samples from the United States, Italy and Spain. From T cells, B-cell-depleted T cells, or PBMCs came the material, which was cDNA or gDNA.

The authors' processing: Estimation of nucleated cell counts relied on the amplification of reference gene primers. Sequencing was performed with immunoSEQ multiplex PCR; in TCRdb, only in-frame clones are kept and a portion is missing. That table gives V, J and clone size, and the DNA gave D and trimming. This table holds about 84,000 clones, around 88% found once. The CDR3 runs 16 residues. V lost 5 bases, J lost 2 bases, and 19 bases lay in between. The germline V gene encodes CDR1 SGDLS and CDR2 YYNGEE. A few counts support this clone. The chain is built from TRBV9 and TRBJ1-2; possible D gene TRBD1, 6 bases. This sequence originates from a man older than 75 with active or convalescent COVID-19. Sequencing was done on a sample of peripheral blood. CDR3 amino acids: CASSAPRGARNYGYTF. The CDR3 region has the DNA TGTGCCAGCAGTGCCCCTCGGGGGGCGCGCAACTATGGCTACACCTTC.